Here is one T cell receptor beta chain with its context. 13 Jbeta primers and 60 Vbeta primers were used for the PCR. This table comes from immunoSEQ multiplex PCR, and its TCRdb copy is limited to in-frame clones, with some not included. The sample carries fewer than 250,000 clones, 81% recorded once. These data come from a study of cytomegalovirus exposure and HLA in healthy donors. Germline-derived CDR1 and CDR2 are LNHDA and SQIVND (reference sequence). The CDR3 loop spans 14 amino acids. The TCR sequence derives from a man aged 18 to 30 in good health and CMV-seronegative. The genes are TRBV19 and TRBJ2-5, with a weak D call TRBD1 (5 bases). The tail of the sequence fits TRBJ2-7 better, so the J call may be wrong. Sample: PBMCs. The CDR3: CASRGVTPTYEQYF. The CDR3 nucleotides read TGTGCCAGTAGAGGGGTTACACCTACCTACGAGCAGTACTTC.